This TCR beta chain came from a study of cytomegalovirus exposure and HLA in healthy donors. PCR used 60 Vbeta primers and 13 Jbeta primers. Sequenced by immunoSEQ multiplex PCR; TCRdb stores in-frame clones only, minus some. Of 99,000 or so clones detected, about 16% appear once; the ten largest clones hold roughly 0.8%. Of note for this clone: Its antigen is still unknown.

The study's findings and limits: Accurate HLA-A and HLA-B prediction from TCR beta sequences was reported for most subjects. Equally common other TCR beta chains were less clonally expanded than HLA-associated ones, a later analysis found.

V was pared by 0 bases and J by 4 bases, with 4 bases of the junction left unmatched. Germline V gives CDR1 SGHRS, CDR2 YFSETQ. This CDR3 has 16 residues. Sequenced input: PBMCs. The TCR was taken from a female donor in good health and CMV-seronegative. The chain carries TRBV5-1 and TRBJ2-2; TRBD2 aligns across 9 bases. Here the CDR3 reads CASSLAGSGSTGELFF. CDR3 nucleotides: TGCGCCAGCAGCTTGGCCGGTAGCGGGAGCACCGGGGAGCTGTTTTTT.